These T cell receptor beta chains were read from a single sample in a study of blood T cell repertoires in COVID-19. The assay was immunoSEQ multiplex PCR, and TCRdb's table has in-frame clones only and misses some. This sample carries around 57,000 clones, approximately 90% of them seen once, and the ten largest clones take roughly 3.6%. Material for sequencing was peripheral blood. The origin of the receptors is a man in his forties or fifties with acute or convalescent COVID-19. Both conserved end residues are part of each CDR3. A D gene is named only where the DNA matches it firmly. The size of a clone is reported for some rows only, either as once, few or many, or as a class for expanded clones.

clone_size | j_call | d_call | v_call | cdr3_aa | cdr3_nt
- | TRBJ1-1 | TRBD1 | TRBV7-2 | CASSLGGTGDPNTEAFF | TGTGCCAGCAGCTTAGGCGGGACAGGGGACCCTAACACTGAAGCTTTCTTT
- | TRBJ1-1 | - | TRBV6-5 | CASSYLRGASTEAFF | TGTGCCAGCAGTTACTTACGGGGGGCGTCTACTGAAGCTTTCTTT
- | TRBJ2-1 | TRBD2 | TRBV3-1/TRBV3-2 | CASSQDPNIGLAGGGDEQFF | TGTGCCAGCAGCCAAGATCCGAACATAGGACTAGCGGGAGGAGGTGATGAGCAGTTCTTC
- | TRBJ2-7 | - | TRBV10-3 | CAISESGAEYEQYF | TGTGCCATCAGTGAGTCGGGGGCAGAGTACGAGCAGTACTTC
- | TRBJ2-2 | TRBD1 | TRBV3-1/TRBV3-2 | CASSQRGQGRSTGELFF | TGTGCCAGCAGCCAAAGGGGACAGGGGAGGAGCACCGGGGAGCTGTTTTTT
- | TRBJ2-5 | - | TRBV12-3/TRBV12-4 | CASTWSLLETQYF | TGTGCCAGCACTTGGAGCCTCCTCGAGACCCAGTACTTC
once | TRBJ2-7 | TRBD2 | TRBV10-2 | CASSERTSGRYEQYF | TGCGCCAGCAGTGAAAGGACTAGCGGGAGATACGAGCAGTACTTC
- | TRBJ2-7 | TRBD1 | TRBV7-2 | CASSLVRTGGLGLDF | TGTGCCAGCAGCTTAGTTCGGACAGGGGGCCTGGGTTTGGACTTC
- | TRBJ1-3 | - | TRBV5-1 | CASSLAGAGNTIYF | TGCGCCAGCAGCTTGGCGGGGGCTGGAAACACCATATATTTT
- | TRBJ2-4 | TRBD1 | TRBV6-5 | CASSRADRGKNIQYF | TGTGCCAGCAGTCGTGCGGACAGGGGGAAAAACATTCAGTACTTC
few | TRBJ1-2 | TRBD1 | TRBV9 | CASSVGQGAQGGYTF | TGTGCCAGCAGCGTGGGACAGGGGGCGCAGGGTGGCTACACCTTC
- | TRBJ1-2 | - | TRBV3-1/TRBV3-2 | CASSQDGQGSYGYTF | TGTGCCAGCAGCCAAGATGGGCAGGGGAGCTATGGCTACACCTTC
- | TRBJ1-2 | TRBD1 | TRBV28 | CASLEGQGGYGYTF | TGTGCCAGCCTGGAAGGGCAGGGGGGCTATGGCTACACCTTC
- | TRBJ2-5 | TRBD1 | TRBV29-1 | CSVAPGGKGETQYF | TGCAGCGTTGCGCCAGGGGGTAAGGGGGAGACCCAGTACTTC
- | TRBJ2-7 | TRBD1 | TRBV5-1 | CASSYWTGGVYEQYF | TGCGCCAGCAGCTATTGGACAGGGGGTGTCTACGAGCAGTACTTC
- | TRBJ2-3 | - | TRBV7-9 | CASSLRRGYTDTQYF | TGTGCCAGCAGCTTAAGGCGGGGCTACACAGATACGCAGTATTTT
- | TRBJ2-1 | TRBD2 | TRBV24-1 | CATSDSGTIYNEQFF | TGTGCCACCAGTGACTCCGGGACTATATACAATGAGCAGTTCTTC
- | TRBJ2-1 | TRBD2 | TRBV20-1 | CSASLASGTHEQFF | TGCAGTGCTAGTTTGGCTAGCGGGACACATGAGCAGTTCTTC
- | TRBJ1-6 | TRBD1 | TRBV30 | CAWHDRGRFGNNSPLHF | TGTGCCTGGCATGACAGGGGGCGTTTCGGAAATAATTCACCCCTCCACTTT
- | TRBJ1-5 | TRBD1 | TRBV3-1/TRBV3-2 | CASSQVPGGKQPQHF | TGTGCCAGCAGCCAAGTCCCAGGGGGCAAGCAGCCCCAGCATTTT
- | TRBJ2-2 | TRBD2 | TRBV24-1 | CATSDSPGVAGGANTGELFF | TGTGCCACCAGTGACTCACCTGGGGTAGCGGGAGGCGCGAACACCGGGGAGCTGTTTTTT
- | TRBJ2-3 | TRBD2 | TRBV7-2 | CASTLAGGQGTQYF | TGTGCCAGCACCCTAGCGGGAGGTCAAGGTACGCAGTATTTT
- | TRBJ1-3 | - | TRBV27 | CASVLAGPGNTIYF | TGTGCCAGCGTTCTAGCAGGACCTGGAAACACCATATATTTT
- | TRBJ2-5 | - | TRBV11-3 | CASSLVTVLQETQYF | TGTGCCAGCAGCTTAGTGACAGTTCTCCAAGAGACCCAGTACTTC
- | TRBJ2-1 | - | TRBV5-1 | CASSLAFPAGYNEQFF | TGCGCCAGCAGCTTGGCTTTTCCAGCGGGTTACAATGAGCAGTTCTTC
- | TRBJ1-1 | - | TRBV19 | CASRPAAGQNTEAFF | TGTGCCAGTAGGCCTGCAGCCGGACAGAACACTGAAGCTTTCTTT
- | TRBJ2-7 | - | TRBV5-1 | CASSSGVARTYEQYF | TGCGCCAGCAGCTCAGGGGTAGCGAGAACTTACGAGCAGTACTTC
- | TRBJ1-6 | - | TRBV14 | CASSQIAGNNSPLHF | TGTGCCAGCAGCCAGATAGCAGGGAACAATTCACCCCTCCACTTT
- | TRBJ2-7 | - | TRBV7-9 | CASSLVFGYEQYF | TGTGCCAGCAGCTTAGTATTCGGCTACGAGCAGTACTTC
once | TRBJ1-6 | - | TRBV7-9 | CASSRDIENSPLHF | TGTGCCAGCAGCAGGGACATCGAAAATTCACCCCTCCACTTT
- | TRBJ1-5 | - | TRBV18 | CASSPGANQPQHF | TGTGCCAGCTCACCAGGAGCCAATCAGCCCCAGCATTTT